Given below is one TCR beta chain in context. Its antigen remains unidentified. The CDR3 runs 15 residues. Germline assignment: CDR1 SGHTA and CDR2 FQGNSA. V shed 7 bases and J shed 4 bases, with 16 bases lying between them. This sample stems from a study of CD8 T cells in Susac syndrome. Whole-study results and caveats: The study conceded that its TCR sequencing and HLA analysis involved relatively few individuals.

Reverse transcription used about 0.5 to 1 ug RNA and random hexamers. Coverage of TCR beta CDR3 amplification by immunoSEQ multiplex PCR extended to 54 Vbeta and 13 Jbeta. MiXCR, run by TCRdb on the immunoSEQ multiplex PCR reads, gives a single entry per CDR3 protein. The sample has approximately 150,000 distinct CDR3 sequences; approximately 96% are singletons. The sequenced material came from CD4+ T cells from PBMCs. This clonotype was sampled from a human donor with Susac syndrome. This chain connects TRBV7-2 to TRBJ2-2, with D uncertain. Written as DNA, the CDR3 is TGTGCCAGCACCCACGGTGGGCCGAGCACCGGGGAGCTGTTTTTT. Translated: CASTHGGPSTGELFF.